This passage covers 3 T cell receptor beta chains from one sample sequenced in a study of shared clonotypes between healthy human individuals. Clones were sequenced by immunoSEQ multiplex PCR, and TCRdb holds only the in-frame ones, with some missing. The sample shows some 2.4 million clones, approximately 93% of them seen only once. The source material was naive CD4+ T cells from PBMCs. Noted subset: CD45RA+ positively selected. These receptors came from a man aged 18 to 29 in good health. Some clones in this sample may be carry-over from other donors' samples.

This chain uses TRBV29-1 with TRBJ2-7; 8 nucleotides match TRBD1. The CDR3 is 13 amino acids. The germline gives CDR1 SQVTM, CDR2 ANQGSEA. The V segment lost 2 bases and the J segment 6 bases; nucleotides outside the gene matches: 6. The CDR3 here is CSVERTGTGEQYF. CDR3 coding DNA: TGCAGCGTTGAACGGACAGGGACGGGCGAGCAGTACTTC.

V and J are TRBV14 and TRBJ2-1; D might be TRBD2 (5 bases). The CDR3 totals 16 residues. V lost 3 bases, J lost 1 base, and 13 bases lay in between. CDR1 and CDR2 (germline): SGHDN, FVKESK. CDR3 protein: CASSQDRRASYNEQFF. As DNA, the CDR3 is TGTGCCAGCAGCCAGGATCGGCGGGCGTCCTACAATGAGCAGTTCTTC.

In this sample, this clone turned up a few times. The genes are TRBV28 and TRBJ1-2; D unclear. Looked up from germline, CDR1 is MDHEN and CDR2 is SYDVKM. This CDR3 is 12 amino acids long. Trimming shortened V by 3 bases and J by 3 bases, and 5 bases separated the two germline ends. CDR3 loop: CASSFVDYGYTF. In nucleotides, the CDR3 is TGTGCCAGCAGTTTTGTAGACTATGGCTACACCTTC.